This T cell receptor (beta chain) was sequenced in a study of T cells expressing NK-cell markers. Study in general: Among the eight sequenced donors, seven tested HCMV-seropositive and one tested seronegative.

Germline loops: CDR1 LGHNA, CDR2 YSLEER. There are 14 residues in the CDR3. TCRdb reprocessed the 5' RACE reads and keeps a single row for each CDR3 protein, giving no DNA. This sample contains more than 90,000 distinct CDR3 sequences. Sequences were obtained from blood T cells: a sorted CD56 or NKG2C T cell subset, CD4+ or CD8+ T cells, or bulk PBMC T cells (not recorded which). V and J are TRBV4-3 and TRBJ2-2. This receptor was taken from a woman between 18 and 70 years old in good health. The CDR3 loop is CASSQAQTTGELFF.